One and the same sample provided the 23 T cell receptor beta chains below, sequenced in a study of shared clonotypes between healthy human individuals. Sequencing was performed with immunoSEQ multiplex PCR; in TCRdb, only in-frame clones are kept and a portion is missing. The profile shows roughly 1,500,000 clones, approximately 98.5% of them singletons. Sequenced sample: naive CD4+ T cells sorted from blood. Regarding subset: CD45RA+ positively selected. The receptors stem from a man aged 25-45 years in good health.

The genes are TRBV21-1 and TRBJ2-4. TRBV21-1 is described as a pseudogene. The CDR3 has 12 amino acids. The CDR3 nucleotides read TGTGCCAGCAGCAAGGGCAAAAACATTCAGTACTTC. This codes for CASSKGKNIQYF.

V usage is TRBV5-1 and J usage is TRBJ2-1; TRBD1 agrees at 10 bases. V dropped 0 bases and J dropped 7; count of bases not matched to a gene: 4. CDR3 length: 15 amino acids. Germline loops: CDR1 SGHRS, CDR2 YFSETQ. CDR3 nucleotide sequence: TGCGCCAGCAGCTTGGGTGGGGACAGGGGAAATGAGCAGTTCTTC. It translates to CASSLGGDRGNEQFF.

The rearrangement uses TRBV4-3 and TRBJ2-1; no clear D gene. Between the trimmed V and J ends, which lost 2 bases and 6 bases, there was a span of 11 bases. The CDR3 spans 14 residues. Germline values: CDR1 LGHNA, CDR2 YSLEER. The CDR3, as DNA: TGCGCCAGCAGCCAAACGGTGCGCCTCAATGAGCAGTTCTTC. It specifies CASSQTVRLNEQFF.

J is TRBJ2-5 and V is TRBV29-1; 9 bases are a match to TRBD2. The CDR3 runs to 13 residues. Per the germline V gene, CDR1 is SQVTM and CDR2 is ANQGSEA. Trimming took 6 bases from V and 5 from J; bases not matched to a gene: 7. The DNA for the CDR3 is TGCAGCGTCGGTAGCGGGAGTGGTGAGACCCAGTACTTC. Encoded protein: CSVGSGSGETQYF.

This clone appeared a single time. The V and J genes are TRBV6-6 and TRBJ2-1; 10 nucleotides match TRBD2. This CDR3 spans 16 amino acids. The germline CDR1 and CDR2 sequences are MNHNY and SVGAGI (reference sequence). V shed 5 bases, J shed 2 bases, and the junction held 6 bases outside the gene matches. The CDR3 bases are TGTGCCAGCAGTCGCGATCTAGCGGGAGCCTACAATGAGCAGTTCTTC. This codes for CASSRDLAGAYNEQFF.

The rearrangement uses TRBV4-2 and TRBJ2-1, with D unresolved. V was clipped by 0 bases and J by 10 bases, with 7 bases between them. This CDR3 has 12 amino acids. CDR1 and CDR2 (germline): LGHNA, YNFKEQ. CDR3 bases: TGTGCCAGCAGCCAAGATTCGCCGGAGCAGTTCTTC. It translates to CASSQDSPEQFF.

This clone was observed once. The chain uses TRBV5-4 and TRBJ2-2; 8 bases are shared with TRBD1. Germline values: CDR1 SGHNT, CDR2 YYREEE (reference sequence). The CDR3 contains 15 residues. Trimming took 2 bases from V and 5 from J; bases not matched to a gene: 5. In DNA form, the CDR3 reads TGTGCCAGCAGCTTCAGGGGGCGTGGTACCGGGGAGCTGTTTTTT. It translates to CASSFRGRGTGELFF.

This clone was found once. V usage is TRBV4-3 and J usage is TRBJ2-7; D is possibly TRBD2 (6 bases). V was trimmed by 2 bases and J by 6 bases, leaving 20 bases between them. The CDR3 runs 16 residues. Per the germline V gene, CDR1 is LGHNA and CDR2 is YSLEER. CDR3 in amino acids: CASSQTLAEGKGEQYF. The DNA for the CDR3 is TGCGCCAGCAGCCAAACACTGGCGGAGGGAAAGGGCGAGCAGTACTTC.

The chain joins TRBV19 to TRBJ2-2; TRBD1 might be the D (6 bases). The CDR3 covers 13 residues. The ends were cut back, 4 bases at V and 5 bases at J, with 8 bases in the middle. CDR1 is LNHDA, CDR2 SQIVND, per germline (reference sequence). This CDR3 is CASSNRVTGELFF. In DNA form, the CDR3 reads TGTGCCAGTAGTAACAGGGTTACCGGGGAGCTGTTTTTT.

The rearrangement links TRBV5-4 to TRBJ1-1; 9 bases are shared with TRBD1. With V trimmed by 2 bases and J by 1 base, 12 bases remained unmatched. CDR1 SGHNT and CDR2 YYREEE come from the germline V gene (reference sequence). There are 18 residues in the CDR3. The CDR3 nucleotides read TGTGCCAGCAGCTTCCCACCTACAGGGGGCTTCGGGAACACTGAAGCTTTCTTT. Translating it yields CASSFPPTGGFGNTEAFF.

V gene TRBV28 combines with J gene TRBJ1-1, with D possibly TRBD1 on 5 matching bases. The length of the CDR3 is 11 residues. The V and J ends lost 8 bases and 8 bases respectively, with 12 bases between them. Per germline, CDR1 MDHEN and CDR2 SYDVKM. This CDR3 reads CASGRGGEAFF. The CDR3 coding sequence is TGTGCCAGCGGACGTGGGGGGGAAGCTTTCTTT.

This clone was recorded once. The gene calls are TRBV4-3 and TRBJ2-7; 11 nucleotides align to TRBD2. V gave up 1 base and J gave up 0 bases; unmatched junction bases: 2. This CDR3 is built from 16 residues. CDR1 LGHNA and CDR2 YSLEER come from the germline V gene. In nucleotides, the CDR3 is TGCGCCAGCAGCCAAGCACTAGCGGGAGCCTCCTACGAGCAGTACTTC. Its translation is CASSQALAGASYEQYF.

In nucleotides, the CDR3 is TGTGCCAGCACGGCCGTTATCACAGATACGCAGTATTTT. It encodes CASTAVITDTQYF. V is TRBV2 and J is TRBJ2-3; D ambiguous. The CDR3 has 13 amino acids. With 7 bases removed from V and 2 bases from J, the gap between germline ends came to 10 bases. Germline CDR1 and CDR2: SNHLY and FYNNEI. Full variable domain (outside the CDR3, taken from reference TRBV2 and TRBJ2-3): EPEVTQTPSHQVTQMGQEVILRCVPISNHLYFYWYRQILGQKVEFLVSFYNNEISEKSEIFDDQFSVERPDGSNFTLKIRSTKLEDSAMYFCASTAVITDTQYFGPGTRLTVL.

Comments on this clone: The sample carries other DNA sequences with the same CDR3. This rearrangement joins TRBV11-2 to TRBJ2-3; maybe TRBD2 (6 bases). CDR3 length equals 13 residues. Trimming stripped 0 bases from V and 6 bases from J, with 7 bases between. Germline-derived CDR1 and CDR2 are SGHAT and FQNNGV. The CDR3 spells CASSLDRGDTQYF. In nucleotides, the CDR3 is TGTGCCAGCAGCTTAGATCGGGGGGATACGCAGTATTTT.

The chain combines TRBV12-2 with TRBJ1-5; TRBD1 reflects the table's D call only, with no check against the DNA. TRBV12-2 is reported as a pseudogene. The CDR3 covers 24 residues. The CDR3 DNA reads TGTGCAAGTCGCTCCCAATCTGGACAGCCAAGTACCCCTAGACTCTACCCTAGCAATCAGCCCCAGCATTTT. This gives the protein CASRSQSGQPSTPRLYPSNQPQHF.

The chain joins TRBV11-1 to TRBJ2-1; no clear D. V was cut by 4 bases and J by 4 bases, with 14 bases left in between. Germline CDR1 and CDR2: SGHAT and FQDESV (reference sequence). CDR3 size: 15 residues. The CDR3 sequence is CASSSSQHQYNEQFF. The DNA of the CDR3 is TGTGCCAGCAGCTCATCTCAGCACCAGTACAATGAGCAGTTCTTC.

The genes are TRBV4-1 and TRBJ1-1; D is perhaps TRBD1 (6 bases). Germline V lookup: CDR1 MGHRA, CDR2 YSYEKL. The CDR3 loop spans 15 amino acids. V lost 2 bases, J lost 5 bases, and 15 bases lay in between. CDR3 DNA sequence: TGCGCCAGCAGCCAAAATTACAGGGTTGGGACTGAAGCTTTCTTT. Translated: CASSQNYRVGTEAFF.

The gene calls are TRBV28 and TRBJ1-2; D is undetermined. Trimming took off 7 bases at V and 2 bases at J, with 8 bases between the two ends. The CDR3 is 12 amino acids. CDR1 is MDHEN and CDR2 is SYDVKM in the germline V gene. CDR3 residues: CASISANYGYTF. The CDR3, as DNA: TGTGCCAGCATCTCAGCCAACTATGGCTACACCTTC.

The genes are TRBV7-2 and TRBJ2-1, with a tentative D call TRBD2 (6 bases). Germline CDR1 and CDR2: SGHTA and FQGNSA. V dropped 3 bases and J dropped 9 bases, with 12 bases sitting between them. This CDR3 is 13 amino acids long. As DNA, the CDR3 is TGTGCCAGCAGCTTGTCAGCGGGCGGTGAGCAGTTCTTC. Translation: CASSLSAGGEQFF.

The V gene is TRBV5-4, the J gene TRBJ1-1; D is uncertain. The CDR3 length is 15 residues. The germline V and J ends were trimmed by 0 bases and 0 bases, with 9 bases remaining between them. The germline V gene encodes CDR1 SGHNT and CDR2 YYREEE (reference sequence). CDR3 nucleotide sequence: TGTGCCAGCAGCTTGGGCAGAGCTTTGAACACTGAAGCTTTCTTT. Translation: CASSLGRALNTEAFF.

This chain links TRBV7-2 with TRBJ2-1, with 10 nucleotides matching TRBD1. The ends lost 1 base at V and 6 bases at J; junction bases unmatched: 3. CDR3 length: 15 residues. Germline-derived CDR1 and CDR2 are SGHTA and FQGNSA. CDR3 nucleotide sequence: TGTGCCAGCAGCTTAGGGACAGGGGGGCGCAATGAGCAGTTCTTC. Translating gives CASSLGTGGRNEQFF.

The V call is TRBV7-2, the J call TRBJ2-3; D not certain. Germline CDR1 is SGHTA and CDR2 is FQGNSA. This CDR3 contains 13 residues. V gave up 10 bases and J gave up 0 bases, with 11 bases separating them. The CDR3 nucleotides read TGTGCCACCGGCCCGGCAAGCACAGATACGCAGTATTTT. The encoded protein is CATGPASTDTQYF.

Comments on this clone: The same CDR3 also results from other DNA sequences found in this sample. The chain combines TRBV27 with TRBJ1-2; no clear D gene. The CDR3 spans 13 residues. Per the germline V gene, CDR1 is MNHEY and CDR2 is SMNVEV (reference sequence). The V end lost 3 bases, the J end lost 4 bases, and 9 bases lay between the germline ends. CDR3 region: CASSFGLGYGYTF. In nucleotides, the CDR3 is TGTGCCAGCAGTTTCGGCTTGGGCTATGGCTACACCTTC.